This T cell receptor (beta chain) was sequenced in a study of T cells in Graves' hyperthyroidism and ophthalmopathy. On the study more broadly: Once the initial diagnosis was made, peripheral blood was obtained before any treatment.

RNA transcripts were the template for amplifying TCR beta CDR3 regions. An initial round of RT-PCR targeting the TCR CDR3 relied on the HTBI primer set. TCRdb independently ran MiXCR on the multiplex PCR reads; one entry per CDR3 protein. The sample consists of 600,000 to 650,000 distinct CDR3 sequences, less than 25% of them appearing once. Overall study results and limits: A 13 V-J model separated ophthalmopathy from stable hyperthyroidism. Clonotypes that were expanded in thyroid above 0.001 mostly appeared in blood too.

A word on this clonotype: Antigen: not known. At one end the junction does not follow the germline gene, possibly because of a read error.

Out of approximately 10 ml of fresh peripheral blood came the PBMCs. Sequenced input: blood. The sequence was collected from a man under 40 with Graves' ophthalmopathy.

The CDR3 coding sequence is TGTGCCAACAGTTTATCCGACCCCCGGGACACCATATATTTT. It specifies CANSLSDPRDTIYF. The chain combines TRBV27 with TRBJ1-3; no firm D call. The CDR3 spans 14 residues. CDR1 MNHEY and CDR2 SMNVEV come from the germline V gene (reference sequence).